These T cell receptor beta chains were read from a single sample in a study of T cell responses to AZD1222 COVID-19 vaccine. Here immunoSEQ multiplex PCR was the method, and the copy in TCRdb shows in-frame clones only, minus some. The sample holds about 79,000 clones, 75% to 85% seen once. The specimen comprised peripheral blood, sampled on day 0 of AZD1222 vaccination. Source of these receptors: an adult in good health. The CDR3 runs from the conserved cysteine through the conserved F or W. Fields, in order: D gene, J gene, V gene, clone size, CDR3 protein, CDR3 DNA. The D gene is left open where the match is weak. Clone size is stated in some rows and not others, as once, few, many or a class when expanded.

NA TRBJ1-1 TRBV4-2 NA CASSQAVDTEAFF TGTGCCAGCAGCCAAGCGGTGGACACTGAAGCTTTCTTT
NA TRBJ1-1 TRBV4-1 NA CASSRLQGFAEAFF TGCGCCAGCAGCCGCCTACAGGGTTTCGCTGAAGCTTTCTTT
TRBD2 TRBJ2-7 TRBV19 few CASSIVGSGTYEQYF TGTGCCAGTAGTATCGTCGGTAGCGGGACCTACGAGCAGTACTTC
NA TRBJ1-1 TRBV5-1 once CASSLMGGTEAFF TGCGCCAGCAGCTTGATGGGGGGCACTGAAGCTTTCTTT
NA TRBJ1-5 TRBV28 once CASAEGGGNQPQHF TGTGCCAGCGCCGAGGGGGGTGGGAATCAGCCCCAGCATTTT
TRBD1 TRBJ1-2 TRBV7-8 NA CASSLDGQGAQLWGYTF TGTGCCAGCAGCCTCGACGGACAGGGGGCGCAACTATGGGGCTACACCTTC
NA TRBJ1-4 TRBV5-6 NA CASSFRSPGEKLFF TGTGCCAGCAGCTTTCGCTCCCCGGGAGAAAAACTGTTTTTT
NA TRBJ1-3 TRBV7-6 NA CASSLSLGSGNTIYF TGTGCCAGCAGCTTGTCCCTCGGATCTGGAAACACCATATATTTT
TRBD2 TRBJ2-5 TRBV18 few CASSPGGEANKETQYF TGTGCCAGCTCACCTGGGGGGGAGGCGAATAAGGAGACCCAGTACTTC
NA TRBJ1-1 TRBV19 NA CASSRLRQGATEAFF TGTGCCAGTAGTAGATTACGCCAGGGCGCCACTGAAGCTTTCTTT
NA TRBJ1-4 TRBV5-1 NA CASSLDGQNEKLFF TGCGCCAGCAGCTTGGACGGACAAAATGAAAAACTGTTTTTT
NA TRBJ2-3 TRBV12-5 few CASGLGQSSTDTQYF TGTGCTAGTGGTTTGGGACAGAGCAGCACAGATACGCAGTATTTT
NA TRBJ2-2 TRBV12-2 NA CASRLGQTGELFF TGTGCAAGTCGCTTAGGCCAGACCGGGGAGCTGTTTTTT
TRBD1 TRBJ2-5 TRBV6-5 NA CATFPGQGPTGTQYF TGTGCCACCTTCCCGGGACAGGGGCCAACTGGGACCCAGTACTTC
NA TRBJ1-2 TRBV30 few CAWSSGPYYGYTF TGTGCCTGGAGTTCCGGGCCGTACTATGGCTACACCTTC
NA TRBJ1-2 TRBV19 few CASSTPRDVFDF TGTGCCAGTAGCACCCCACGGGACGTATTTGACTTC
NA TRBJ2-5 TRBV12-3/TRBV12-4 NA CASSSRIQETQYF TGTGCCAGCAGTTCTCGGATACAAGAGACCCAGTACTTC
NA TRBJ2-2 TRBV19 few CASTFSGTNTGELFF TGTGCCAGTACCTTTAGCGGAACGAACACCGGGGAGCTGTTTTTT
TRBD1 TRBJ1-4 TRBV19 NA CASSRGRAAEKLFF TGTGCCAGTAGCAGGGGGCGAGCGGCTGAAAAACTGTTTTTT
NA TRBJ1-5 TRBV2 NA CASSAPSQPQHF TGTGCCAGCAGTGCACCGAGTCAGCCCCAGCATTTT
NA TRBJ1-4 TRBV7-8 once CASRLGGRGEKLFF TGTGCCAGCAGACTAGGGGGGAGGGGTGAAAAACTGTTTTTT
TRBD1 TRBJ1-1 TRBV11-2 NA CASSFDRGGTEAFF TGTGCCAGCAGCTTTGACAGGGGGGGAACTGAAGCTTTCTTT
TRBD2 TRBJ2-1 TRBV7-3 NA CASSLMAGGANEQFF TGTGCCAGCAGCTTAATGGCGGGGGGGGCTAATGAGCAGTTCTTC
TRBD1 TRBJ1-5 TRBV4-1 NA CASSQVLAGTGVSQPQHF TGCGCCAGCAGCCAAGTCCTGGCCGGGACAGGGGTTTCTCAGCCCCAGCATTTT
TRBD2 TRBJ2-7 TRBV5-1 NA CASSLASGNYEQYF TGCGCCAGCAGCTTGGCTAGCGGGAACTACGAGCAGTACTTC
NA TRBJ1-5 TRBV11-2 NA CASSPQSNQPQHF TGTGCCAGCAGCCCACAGAGCAATCAGCCCCAGCATTTT
TRBD2 TRBJ2-5 TRBV19 few CASSRTGGQETQYF TGTGCCAGTAGTAGAACGGGGGGACAAGAGACCCAGTACTTC
NA TRBJ1-2 TRBV4-1 NA CASSLGPTVGGYTF TGCGCCAGCAGCCTCGGACCGACAGTTGGTGGCTACACCTTC
NA TRBJ1-5 TRBV5-1 NA CASSLEAGGNQPQHF TGCGCCAGCAGCTTGGAGGCAGGGGGCAATCAGCCCCAGCATTTT
NA TRBJ1-5 TRBV5-1 few CASSLDVGNQPQHF TGCGCCAGCAGCTTGGACGTGGGCAATCAGCCCCAGCATTTT
NA TRBJ1-2 TRBV6-5 many CASSYGTNYGYTF TGTGCCAGCAGTTACGGGACAAACTATGGCTACACCTTC
TRBD2 TRBJ2-7 TRBV11-2 NA CASSPPGLLTYEQYF TGTGCCAGCAGCCCACCGGGACTACTAACCTACGAGCAGTACTTC
TRBD1 TRBJ1-1 TRBV7-9 NA CASSLTGGLNTEAFF TGTGCCAGCAGCTTAACAGGGGGCTTGAACACTGAAGCTTTCTTT
NA TRBJ1-2 TRBV10-1 NA CASSENQNYGYTF TGCGCCAGCAGTGAGAACCAGAACTATGGCTACACCTTC
NA TRBJ1-1 TRBV28 NA CASREGLGNTEAFF TGTGCCAGCAGGGAGGGATTGGGGAACACTGAAGCTTTCTTT
NA TRBJ2-1 TRBV27 once CASSIPGGGGYEQFF TGTGCCAGCAGTATACCCGGAGGCGGGGGCTATGAGCAGTTCTTC
TRBD1 TRBJ1-4 TRBV15 NA CATSRSTGGYEKLFF TGTGCCACCAGCAGGTCGACAGGGGGGTATGAAAAACTGTTTTTT
NA TRBJ2-1 TRBV5-1 NA CASSLAGSDNEQFF TGCGCCAGCAGCTTGGCCGGCAGCGACAATGAGCAGTTCTTC